Following are 15 T cell receptor beta chains from one sample sequenced in a study of response to subunit inactivated influenza vaccine. MiXCR was run by TCRdb on the RT-PCR reads, yielding one entry per CDR3 protein. The table includes 650,000 to 800,000 distinct CDR3 sequences, approximately 17% detected once. This specimen was PBMCs from blood, taken roughly 5 days after vaccination. The source of these receptors is a man aged 50 to 59 who received an inactivated influenza vaccine.

In this sample, this clonotype turned up a few times. The genes are TRBV4-3 and TRBJ2-7, with 9 bases lining up with TRBD2. J lost 2 bases, V lost 3 bases, and 5 bases had no gene match. The CDR3 has 15 amino acids. The germline gives CDR1 LGHNA, CDR2 YSLEER. This chain's CDR3 is CASSHRAGGTYEQYF. The DNA of the CDR3 is TGCGCCAGCAGCCATCGAGCGGGAGGAACCTACGAGCAGTACTTC.

This clonotype was detected a few times. The chain's CDR3 is CASSLGGTLYEQYF. DNA for the CDR3: TGTGCCAGCAGCCTTGGGGGGACATTGTACGAGCAGTACTTC. V is TRBV7-2 and J is TRBJ2-7; tentatively, D is TRBD1 or TRBD2 (6 bases each). Germline CDR1 is SGHTA and CDR2 is FQGNSA. This CDR3 contains 14 residues. Deletions cut 5 bases from V and 4 bases from J, with 15 bases between.

This clonotype was seen more than once but under ten times. The chain uses TRBV7-9 and TRBJ1-2, with a possible D match to TRBD1 (6 bases). The ends were cut back, 3 bases at V and 4 bases at J, with 15 bases in the middle. The CDR3 runs to 15 residues. The germline V gene has CDR1 SEHNR and CDR2 FQNEAQ (reference sequence). The CDR3 DNA reads as TGTGCCAGCAGCTTGGGACACAAGGCAGTCTATGGCTACACCTTC. Translating gives CASSLGHKAVYGYTF.

The chain has TRBV27 and TRBJ2-7; D ambiguous. Germline V gene lookup returns CDR1 MNHEY and CDR2 SMNVEV (reference sequence). Trimming stripped 5 bases from V and 9 bases from J, with 14 bases between. The CDR3 length is 12 residues. The CDR3 DNA reads TGTGCCAGCAGTAACACCCTTCGGGCGCAGTACTTC. Translated: CASSNTLRAQYF.

This sequence joins TRBV6-5 and TRBJ2-7; TRBD2 matches at 8 bases. Germline CDR1 and CDR2: MNHEY and SVGAGI. The trim removed 6 bases at V and 5 bases at J, leaving 12 bases unmatched. The CDR3 has 15 amino acids. The CDR3 region is CASSYKVVSGNEQYF. In DNA form, the CDR3 reads TGTGCCAGCAGCTACAAGGTTGTTAGCGGGAACGAGCAGTACTTC.

The chain employs TRBV5-1 and TRBJ1-1; 7 nucleotides agree with TRBD1. Germline V gives CDR1 SGHRS, CDR2 YFSETQ. After removal of 4 bases from V and 4 bases from J, the junction contained 7 bases not matched to a gene. The CDR3 is 14 residues long. DNA of the CDR3: TGCGCCAGCAGCAGGCAGGGGGGAGTCACTGAAGCTTTCTTT. As protein: CASSRQGGVTEAFF.

The chain combines TRBV20-1 with TRBJ2-5; weak D call: TRBD1 (5 bases). The CDR3 totals 12 residues. The V gene's germline CDR1 is DFQATT and CDR2 SNEGSKA (reference sequence). The V end was cut by 4 bases, the J end by 5 bases, with 11 bases between. CDR3 residues: CSAKTVYETQYF. The DNA for the CDR3 is TGCAGTGCTAAGACAGTTTATGAGACCCAGTACTTC.

This clonotype was detected only a few times. This chain uses TRBV29-1 with TRBJ1-5; weak D call: TRBD1 (6 bases). This CDR3 has 14 residues. Trimming left V 5 bases short and J 3 bases short, with 14 bases between. Per germline, CDR1 SQVTM and CDR2 ANQGSEA. The CDR3 DNA reads as TGCAGCGTTTCGGCAGGGGAGGTCAATCAGCCCCAGCATTTT. Its translation: CSVSAGEVNQPQHF.

This clonotype was counted only a few times. This chain links TRBV4-2 with TRBJ2-7; D possibly uses TRBD1 or TRBD2 (5 bases each). CDR3 length equals 16 residues. Germline CDR1 and CDR2: LGHNA and YNFKEQ. V dropped 0 bases and J dropped 3 bases, with 15 bases sitting between them. CDR3 sequence reads: CASSQDRTGTYYEQYF. The CDR3 DNA reads TGTGCCAGCAGCCAAGATCGTACGGGGACGTACTACGAGCAGTACTTC.

This clonotype occurred a few times. The rearrangement uses TRBV5-1 and TRBJ2-1; 7 bases align to TRBD2. The CDR3 covers 16 residues. Trimming took 2 bases from V and 5 from J; bases not matched to a gene: 10. Looked up from germline, CDR1 is SGHRS and CDR2 is YFSETQ. CDR3 DNA: TGCGCCAGCAGCTTCTTAGGGAGCGGGGTAAACAATGAGCAGTTCTTC. As protein: CASSFLGSGVNNEQFF.

J is TRBJ1-5 and V is TRBV12-3 or TRBV12-4; D possibly corresponds to TRBD1 (6 bases). V was clipped by 6 bases and J by 0 bases, with 12 bases between them. There are 15 residues in the CDR3. For the CDR3, the DNA is TGTGCCAGCAGCCACGGACAGTATAGCAATCAGCCCCAGCATTTT. Its protein is CASSHGQYSNQPQHF.

This clonotype was counted only a few times. The rearrangement uses TRBV20-1 and TRBJ2-1; the match to TRBD2 covers 9 bases. Germline V lookup: CDR1 DFQATT, CDR2 SNEGSKA (reference sequence). This CDR3 spans 13 amino acids. Unmatched junction bases numbered 9, after V lost 8 bases and J lost 7 bases. The CDR3 protein is CSTTGTSNNEQFF. The CDR3 DNA reads as TGCAGTACGACCGGGACTAGCAATAATGAGCAGTTCTTC.

There are a few counts of this clonotype. The V gene is TRBV6-2 or TRBV6-3, the J gene TRBJ2-7, with TRBD1 as a possible D gene (5 bases). Per the germline V gene, CDR1 is MNHEY and CDR2 is SVGEGT. CDR3 length: 14 amino acids. Trimming took 6 bases from V and 0 from J, leaving 12 bases between them. The CDR3 DNA follows: TGTGCCAGCAGAGAACAGGAGTTCTCCTACGAGCAGTACTTC. This encodes CASREQEFSYEQYF.

This clonotype was detected only a few times. This chain links TRBV7-2 with TRBJ2-7, with 8 bases identical to TRBD2. V was clipped by 8 bases and J by 3 bases; unmatched bases: 9. This CDR3 comprises 14 residues. CDR1 and CDR2 (germline): SGHTA, FQGNSA. The CDR3 region has the DNA TGTGCCAGCTCTCCGAGCGGGGGCCACTACGAGCAGTACTTC. This sequence encodes CASSPSGGHYEQYF.

The J gene is TRBJ2-7, the V gene TRBV11-2; 7 positions agree with TRBD1. Germline trimming cut 7 bases from V and 3 bases from J; bases unmatched to any gene: 12. The germline V gene encodes CDR1 SGHAT and CDR2 FQNNGV. This CDR3 is built from 15 residues. The CDR3 DNA reads as TGTGCCAGCACCCGTGGGGACAGCGATTACTACGAGCAGTACTTC. Encoded protein: CASTRGDSDYYEQYF.